The next 2 T cell receptor beta chains were all read from a single sample in a study of shared clonotypes between healthy human individuals. In the naive CD8 group, cells lacked CD45RO and were positively selected for CCR7, so terminally differentiated effector memory CD45RA+ cells were left out. Assay used: immunoSEQ multiplex PCR; TCRdb lists only in-frame clones, some missing. The table shows approximately 1.9 million clones, with about 93% occurring only once. Material for sequencing was naive CD8+ T cells from PBMCs. These receptors all come from a man aged 18 to 30 in good health. Some clones in this sample may be carry-over from other donors' samples.

V is TRBV11-2 and J is TRBJ2-3; TRBD2 aligns across 13 bases. Germline V gives CDR1 SGHAT, CDR2 FQNNGV. V dropped 5 bases and J dropped 7; count of bases not matched to a gene: 12. There are 17 residues in the CDR3. The CDR3 loop reads CASSNWMTSGRRNTQYF. The CDR3 DNA is TGTGCCAGCAGCAATTGGATGACTAGCGGGAGGAGGAATACGCAGTATTTT.

The chain carries TRBV9 and TRBJ2-5; TRBD2 might be the D (6 bases). Trimming removed 5 bases at V and 5 bases at J, with 19 bases between. CDR3 length: 15 amino acids. Germline CDR1 SGDLS, CDR2 YYNGEE. The CDR3 DNA follows: TGTGCCAGCAGTCCTGATGGGCTAGCGAGGGAGACCCAGTACTTC. Translating gives CASSPDGLARETQYF.